This T cell receptor (beta chain) came from a study of blood T cell repertoires in COVID-19. As for the study in general: T cells, B-cell-depleted T cells, or PBMCs supplied cDNA or gDNA.

As handled by the study authors: Amplification with reference gene primers provided the estimates of nucleated cell counts. Method: immunoSEQ multiplex PCR; TCRdb's copy keeps in-frame clones and lacks some. That table gives V, J and clone size, and the DNA gave D and trimming. The data show around 23,000 clones, about nine tenths seen once. CDR1 is MNHEY, CDR2 SMNVEV, per germline (reference sequence). The CDR3 has 16 amino acids. The ends lost 5 bases at V and 1 base at J; junction bases unmatched: 6. Sequencing used peripheral blood. The chain joins TRBV27 to TRBJ2-7; 12 nucleotides line up with TRBD2. This clonotype was obtained from a man aged 50-60 years with active COVID-19. CDR3 sequence: CASSQILAGGSYEQYF. CDR3 sequence (DNA): TGTGCCAGCAGTCAAATACTAGCGGGAGGATCCTACGAGCAGTACTTC.